The TCR beta chain described here comes from a study of OX40 agonist ivuxolimab in advanced cancers. Study context: Patients' therapy was ivuxolimab, an antibody that acts as an agonist of OX40 (CD134). Partial responses were seen in three patients, one with hepatocellular carcinoma and two with cutaneous melanoma.

Trimming cost V 4 bases and J 7 bases, with 23 bases left between them. Germline-derived CDR1 and CDR2 are SGHVS and FNYEAQ. CDR3 length equals 16 residues. Details on this clone: What it recognizes is unknown.

Clones were sequenced by immunoSEQ multiplex PCR, and TCRdb holds only the in-frame ones, with some missing. The sample shows about 68,000 clones, roughly 88% of them seen only once. Findings and limits, study-wide: Also showing low normalized T-cell clonal expansion were some of the nonresponders. In the 0.1 to 3.0 mg/kg range, CD4+ and CD8+ blood T cells had expanded clonally by week 6.

This chain joins TRBV7-6 and TRBJ2-7; unclear D gene. This sequence was found in an adult with an advanced solid tumor such as melanoma, head and neck, liver or kidney cancer. The sequenced sample was CD4+ or CD8+ T cells sorted from blood, obtained in a trial of the OX40 agonist ivuxolimab. The CDR3 loop reads CASSSAQAAQEWEQYF. The CDR3 coding sequence is TGTGCCAGCAGCTCGGCGCAGGCAGCCCAGGAGTGGGAGCAGTACTTC.